Below, 15 T cell receptor beta chains from the same sample are listed, as sequenced in a study of cytomegalovirus exposure and HLA in healthy donors. The data were produced by immunoSEQ multiplex PCR, yet TCRdb's version contains in-frame clones alone and is incomplete. The sample records approximately 81,000 clones, 85% to 95% being singletons. The sequenced sample consisted of PBMCs. Source of these receptors: a man aged 18 to 35 in good health and CMV-seronegative.

The rearrangement joins TRBV4-3 to TRBJ2-1, with D possibly matching TRBD2 (6 bases). V was pared by 1 base and J by 4 bases, with 17 bases between. This CDR3 region has 17 residues. Germline CDR1 reads LGHNA; CDR2 reads YSLEER. The CDR3 loop is CASSQAWVAEPYNEQFF. In DNA form, the CDR3 reads TGCGCCAGCAGCCAAGCGTGGGTAGCGGAGCCATACAATGAGCAGTTCTTC.

The chain joins TRBV5-1 to TRBJ2-5; 10 bases line up with TRBD2. The CDR3 totals 15 residues. The germline gives CDR1 SGHRS, CDR2 YFSETQ. V was pared by 3 bases and J by 6 bases, with 8 bases of the junction left unmatched. CDR3 sequence (DNA): TGCGCCAGCAGCTCTACCGGGACTAGCGAAAAGACCCAGTACTTC. Translation: CASSSTGTSEKTQYF.

On this clone: The sample carries other DNA sequences with the same CDR3. This sequence joins TRBV27 and TRBJ2-6; TRBD1 matches at 10 bases. Germline loops: CDR1 MNHEY, CDR2 SMNVEV (reference sequence). After removal of 0 bases from V and 0 bases from J, the junction contained 2 bases not matched to a gene. This CDR3 spans 18 amino acids. The CDR3 sequence is CASSLSRTGGSGANVLTF. In DNA form, the CDR3 reads TGTGCCAGCAGTTTATCGCGGACAGGGGGCTCTGGGGCCAACGTCCTGACTTTC.

V gene TRBV6-5 combines with J gene TRBJ2-1; 7 bases fit TRBD2. Germline V gene data show CDR1 as MNHEY and CDR2 as SVGAGI. This CDR3 is built from 13 residues. The ends lost 8 bases at V and 4 bases at J; junction bases unmatched: 5. CDR3 region: CASAGTKYNEQFF. The DNA of the CDR3 is TGTGCCAGCGCCGGGACTAAATACAATGAGCAGTTCTTC.

This chain uses TRBV19 with TRBJ1-4; no definite D call. In germline, CDR1 is LNHDA, CDR2 SQIVND (reference sequence). The V gene lost 7 bases and the J gene lost 7 bases, with 13 bases spanning the gap. The CDR3 consists of 13 residues. DNA for the CDR3: TGTGCCAGTACCGGCGGGGAATTTGAAAAACTGTTTTTT. Protein product: CASTGGEFEKLFF.

This clone was seen a single time. The rearrangement uses TRBV27 and TRBJ1-3; a weak D match, TRBD1 (6 bases). In germline, CDR1 is MNHEY, CDR2 SMNVEV (reference sequence). CDR3 size: 15 residues. With 2 bases removed from V and 3 bases from J, the gap between germline ends came to 11 bases. The DNA for the CDR3 is TGTGCCAGCAGTTTAACCCCAGGGGTTGGAAACACCATATATTTT. It translates to CASSLTPGVGNTIYF.

The rearrangement links TRBV20-1 to TRBJ1-1, with D possibly matching TRBD1 (5 bases). Trimming took 3 bases from V and 6 from J, leaving 8 bases between them. Germline V lookup: CDR1 DFQATT, CDR2 SNEGSKA (reference sequence). This CDR3 has 11 residues. The DNA of the CDR3 is TGCAGTGCTAGGGCGGGGGCTGAAGCTTTCTTT. Translating it yields CSARAGAEAFF.

This chain connects TRBV7-2 to TRBJ2-7; possible D gene TRBD1, 5 bases. CDR3 size: 14 residues. V lost 4 bases and J lost 3, with 13 bases in between. The germline gives CDR1 SGHTA, CDR2 FQGNSA. The CDR3 coding sequence is TGTGCCAGCAGCTCCCGACAGAGCTACTACGAGCAGTACTTC. Its translation is CASSSRQSYYEQYF.

Comments on this clone: At one end, the junction sequence differs from germline, possibly due to a read error. J is TRBJ1-1 and V is TRBV4-1; 7 nucleotides align to TRBD1. The length of the CDR3 is 14 residues. Germline V CDR1 and CDR2: MGHRA, YSYEKL. The CDR3 here is CASSQGTGVTEAFF. The CDR3 bases are TGCGCCAGCAGTCAAGGAACAGGGGTCACTGAAGCTTTCTTT.

The gene calls are TRBV6-5 and TRBJ1-5, with D perhaps TRBD1 (5 bases). Trimming pared 0 bases from V and 6 bases from J, leaving 9 bases between. The length of the CDR3 is 14 residues. Germline values: CDR1 MNHEY, CDR2 SVGAGI. The CDR3 bases are TGTGCCAGCAGTTACTCACAGGCCCGTCAGCCCCAGCATTTT. Protein: CASSYSQARQPQHF.

The chain recombines TRBV4-1 with TRBJ1-2; D is unresolved. V lost 2 bases and J 4 bases, leaving 14 bases between the germline ends. In germline, CDR1 is MGHRA, CDR2 YSYEKL. The length of the CDR3 is 15 residues. CDR3: CASSQRGNARYGYTF. For the CDR3, the DNA is TGCGCCAGCAGCCAACGAGGGAACGCGCGCTATGGCTACACCTTC.

CDR3 sequence: CASSLTSGGSQTGELFF. CDR3 in DNA: TGTGCCAGCAGCCTGACTAGCGGGGGCTCACAGACCGGGGAGCTGTTTTTT. The chain couples TRBV4-2 to TRBJ2-2, with 12 bases fitting TRBD2. CDR3 length equals 17 residues. The V gene end was trimmed by 4 bases and the J gene end by 5 bases; junction bases not matched to a gene: 8. CDR1 LGHNA and CDR2 YNFKEQ come from the germline V gene.

The genes are TRBV19 and TRBJ2-7, with 9 bases that match TRBD1. CDR3 length: 16 amino acids. Germline V gene data show CDR1 as LNHDA and CDR2 as SQIVND (reference sequence). Trimming cost V 5 bases and J 4 bases; bases outside gene matches: 12. In nucleotides, the CDR3 is TGTGCCAGTAGTGAACTCGAGACAGGGGGAGATTACGAGCAGTACTTC. It is translated as CASSELETGGDYEQYF.

This chain joins TRBV28 and TRBJ2-6; TRBD1 agrees at 8 bases. Germline lookup yields CDR1 MDHEN and CDR2 SYDVKM. V dropped 4 bases and J dropped 4; count of bases not matched to a gene: 6. There are 16 residues in the CDR3. CDR3 loop: CASSSGTGGGANVLTF. Written as DNA, the CDR3 is TGTGCCAGCAGTTCCGGGACAGGTGGCGGGGCCAACGTCCTGACTTTC. Supplemented by reference TRBV28 and TRBJ2-6, the full variable domain reads DVKVTQSSRYLVKRTGEKVFLECVQDMDHENMFWYRQDPGLGLRLIYFSYDVKMKEKGDIPEGYSVSREKKERFSLILESASTNQTSMYLCASSSGTGGGANVLTFGAGSRLTVL.

The J gene is TRBJ1-2, the V gene TRBV6-6; no clear D. CDR3 length: 11 amino acids. V gave up 2 bases and J gave up 11 bases, with 9 bases separating them. Germline CDR1 is MNHNY and CDR2 is SVGAGI (reference sequence). The DNA of the CDR3 is TGTGCCAGCAGTTACCAAGAGGAATACACCTTC. It is translated as CASSYQEEYTF.